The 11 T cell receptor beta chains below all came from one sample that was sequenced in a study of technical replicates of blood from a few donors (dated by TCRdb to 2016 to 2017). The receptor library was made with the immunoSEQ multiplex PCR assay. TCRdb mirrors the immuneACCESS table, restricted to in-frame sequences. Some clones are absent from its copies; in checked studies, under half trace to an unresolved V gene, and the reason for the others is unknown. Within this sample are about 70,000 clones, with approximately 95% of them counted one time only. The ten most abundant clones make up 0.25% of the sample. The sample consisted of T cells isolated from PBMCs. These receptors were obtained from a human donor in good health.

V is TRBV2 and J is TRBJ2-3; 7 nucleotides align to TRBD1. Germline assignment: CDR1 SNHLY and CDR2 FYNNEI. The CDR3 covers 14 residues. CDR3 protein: CVGRRQGEADTQYF. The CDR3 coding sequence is TGTGTCGGCCGAAGACAGGGAGAGGCAGATACGCAGTATTTT. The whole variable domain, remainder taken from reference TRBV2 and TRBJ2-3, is EPEVTQTPSHQVTQMGQEVILRCVPISNHLYFYWYRQILGQKVEFLVSFYNNEISEKSEIFDDQFSVERPDGSNFTLKIRSTKLEDSAMYFCVGRRQGEADTQYFGPGTRLTVL.

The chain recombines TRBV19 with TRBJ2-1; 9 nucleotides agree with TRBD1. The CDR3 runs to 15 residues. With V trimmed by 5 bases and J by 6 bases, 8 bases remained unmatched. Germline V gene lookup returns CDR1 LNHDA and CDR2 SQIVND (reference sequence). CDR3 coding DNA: TGTGCCAGTAGTCTCGGGACAGGGCTGAGCAATGAGCAGTTCTTC. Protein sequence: CASSLGTGLSNEQFF.

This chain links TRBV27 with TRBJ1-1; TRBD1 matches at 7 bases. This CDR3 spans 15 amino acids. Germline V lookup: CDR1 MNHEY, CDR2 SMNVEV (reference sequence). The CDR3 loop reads CVTGLEGAGNTEAFF. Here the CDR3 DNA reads TGTGTTACCGGGTTGGAGGGGGCGGGGAACACTGAAGCTTTCTTT.

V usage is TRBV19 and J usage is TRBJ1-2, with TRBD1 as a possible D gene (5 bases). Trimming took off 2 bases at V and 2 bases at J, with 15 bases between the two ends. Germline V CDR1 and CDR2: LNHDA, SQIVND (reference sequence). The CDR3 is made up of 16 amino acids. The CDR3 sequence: CASSINYGGDNYGYTF. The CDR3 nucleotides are TGTGCCAGTAGTATAAATTACGGAGGGGACAACTATGGCTACACCTTC.

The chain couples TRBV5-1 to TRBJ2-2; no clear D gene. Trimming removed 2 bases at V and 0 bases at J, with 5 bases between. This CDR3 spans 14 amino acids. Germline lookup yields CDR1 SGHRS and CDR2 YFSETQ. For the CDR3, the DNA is TGCGCCAGCAGCTTACGGGCGAACACCGGGGAGCTGTTTTTT. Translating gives CASSLRANTGELFF.

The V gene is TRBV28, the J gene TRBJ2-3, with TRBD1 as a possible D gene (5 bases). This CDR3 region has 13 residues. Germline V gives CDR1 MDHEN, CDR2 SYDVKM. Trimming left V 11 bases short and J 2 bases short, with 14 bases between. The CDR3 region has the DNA TGTGCCGGACAACGGACGAACACAGATACGCAGTATTTT. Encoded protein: CAGQRTNTDTQYF.

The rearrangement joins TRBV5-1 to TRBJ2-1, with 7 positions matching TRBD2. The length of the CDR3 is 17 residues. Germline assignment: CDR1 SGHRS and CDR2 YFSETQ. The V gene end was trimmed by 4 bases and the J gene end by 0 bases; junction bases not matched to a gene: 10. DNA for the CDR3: TGCGCCAGCAGCCCGGACGGCGGGGGACTCTCCTACAATGAGCAGTTCTTC. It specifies CASSPDGGGLSYNEQFF. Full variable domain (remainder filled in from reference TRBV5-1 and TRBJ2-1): KAGVTQTPRYLIKTRGQQVTLSCSPISGHRSVSWYQQTPGQGLQFLFEYFSETQRNKGNFPGRFSGRQFSNSRSEMNVSTLELGDSALYLCASSPDGGGLSYNEQFFGPGTRLTVL.

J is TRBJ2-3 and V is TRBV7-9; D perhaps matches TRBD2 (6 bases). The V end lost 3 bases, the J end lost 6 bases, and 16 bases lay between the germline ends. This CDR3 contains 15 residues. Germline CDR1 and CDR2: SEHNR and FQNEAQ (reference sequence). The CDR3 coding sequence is TGTGCCAGCAGCTTGCGGCGGGATAAAGGGGATACGCAGTATTTT. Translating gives CASSLRRDKGDTQYF.

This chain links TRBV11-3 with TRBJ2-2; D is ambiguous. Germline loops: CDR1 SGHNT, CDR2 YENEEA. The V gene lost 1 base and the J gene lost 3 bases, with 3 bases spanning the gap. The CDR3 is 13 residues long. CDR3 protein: CASSLADTGELFF. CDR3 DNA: TGTGCCAGCAGCTTAGCGGACACCGGGGAGCTGTTTTTT.

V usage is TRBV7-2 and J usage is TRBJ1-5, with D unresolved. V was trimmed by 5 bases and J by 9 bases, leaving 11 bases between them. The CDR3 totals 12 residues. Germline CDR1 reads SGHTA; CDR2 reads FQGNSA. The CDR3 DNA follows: TGTGCCAGCAGCCCCCGATCCGGGCCCCAGCATTTT. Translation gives CASSPRSGPQHF.

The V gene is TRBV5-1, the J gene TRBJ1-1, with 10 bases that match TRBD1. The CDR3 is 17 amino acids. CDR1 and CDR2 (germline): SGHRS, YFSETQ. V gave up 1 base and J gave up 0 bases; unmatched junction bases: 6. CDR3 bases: TGCGCCAGCAGCTTGACAGGACAGGGGGGTATGAACACTGAAGCTTTCTTT. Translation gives CASSLTGQGGMNTEAFF.